The 29 T cell receptor beta chains listed next were all sequenced from one sample in a study of T cell repertoires in cytomegalovirus infection. TCRdb re-analysed the reads in MiXCR, keeping a single row per CDR3 protein. The sample includes fewer than 550,000 distinct CDR3 sequences, about 15% of them seen just once. Sequenced input: CD8+ T cells from PBMCs. The receptor source for this set is a human donor in good health (CMV status not recorded). Some clones in this sample may be carry-over from other donors' samples.

This clonotype was seen a few times. The genes are TRBV20-1 and TRBJ2-1; D might be TRBD2 (5 bases). Germline assignment: CDR1 DFQATT and CDR2 SNEGSKA (reference sequence). V lost 0 bases and J 10 bases, leaving 7 bases between the germline ends. The CDR3 runs to 11 residues. CDR3 sequence: CSAREVAEQFF. The CDR3, as DNA: TGCAGTGCTAGAGAGGTAGCGGAGCAGTTCTTC.

The genes are TRBV29-1 and TRBJ2-7; the D gene is possibly TRBD1 (6 bases). The ends were cut back, 1 base at V and 4 bases at J, with 8 bases in the middle. The germline V gene encodes CDR1 SQVTM and CDR2 ANQGSEA. The CDR3 is 12 residues long. The CDR3 here is CSVEGGGYEQYF. The CDR3, as DNA: TGCAGCGTTGAAGGAGGGGGATACGAGCAGTACTTC.

This clonotype was seen only a few times. The chain carries TRBV19 and TRBJ1-1; the match to TRBD1 covers 9 bases. CDR3 length equals 20 residues. The J segment lost 0 bases and the V segment lost 7 bases, leaving 21 bases of the junction unmatched. CDR1 and CDR2 from the germline V gene are LNHDA and SQIVND (reference sequence). CDR3 residues: CASIPYSFGGDRALNTEAFF. In DNA form, the CDR3 reads TGTGCCAGTATCCCCTATTCATTTGGGGGGGACAGGGCGTTGAACACTGAAGCTTTCTTT.

This clonotype was seen at least ten times. The CDR3 loop reads CASIPIAGGNYEQYF. The CDR3 DNA reads as TGTGCCAGCATTCCGATAGCGGGAGGGAATTACGAGCAGTACTTC. The chain combines TRBV6-1 with TRBJ2-7; 11 nucleotides agree with TRBD2. CDR3 size: 15 residues. After removal of 7 bases from V and 4 bases from J, the junction contained 9 bases not matched to a gene. Germline V gene sequence: CDR1 MNHNS, CDR2 SASEGT.

In this sample, this clonotype turned up many times. V usage is TRBV12-3 or TRBV12-4 and J usage is TRBJ1-1; a possible D gene is TRBD1 (5 bases). The length of the CDR3 is 15 residues. V was clipped by 2 bases and J by 5 bases, with 15 bases between them. CDR3 DNA sequence: TGTGCCAGCAGTTTAATCTGGGACCGGATGACTGAAGCTTTCTTT. It translates to CASSLIWDRMTEAFF.

This clonotype was seen many times. The chain couples TRBV27 to TRBJ2-1, with TRBD2 matching 13 bases. J gave up 0 bases and V 6 bases, and 2 bases lay outside the gene matches. The CDR3 consists of 16 residues. Germline V gene data show CDR1 as MNHEY and CDR2 as SMNVEV (reference sequence). The CDR3 is CASSGTSGNSYNEQFF. CDR3 in DNA: TGTGCCAGCAGCGGGACTAGCGGGAACTCCTACAATGAGCAGTTCTTC.

The chain carries TRBV27 and TRBJ1-6, with D tentatively TRBD1 (6 bases). With 5 bases removed from V and 8 bases from J, the gap between germline ends came to 25 bases. This CDR3 comprises 18 residues. Germline V CDR1 and CDR2: MNHEY, SMNVEV (reference sequence). Here the CDR3 DNA reads TGTGCCAGCAGTCCTGTCGGTGGCCGGGACATAATTTATTCACCCCTCCACTTT. Amino acids: CASSPVGGRDIIYSPLHF.

The rearrangement links TRBV11-3 to TRBJ1-2; 7 bases fit TRBD1. CDR1 is SGHNT and CDR2 is YENEEA in the germline V gene. The trim removed 6 bases at V and 4 bases at J, leaving 32 bases unmatched. The CDR3 is 22 amino acids. The DNA for the CDR3 is TGTGCCAGCAGACCCACCGTATTGACAGGGAGGTTGATTCAGCCTCGGGGCTATGGCTACACCTTC. Translated, it gives CASRPTVLTGRLIQPRGYGYTF.

This clonotype was observed at least ten times. This chain uses TRBV2 with TRBJ2-7, with 14 bases aligning to TRBD2. V was pared by 8 bases and J by 5 bases, with 14 bases of the junction left unmatched. Germline CDR1 is SNHLY and CDR2 is FYNNEI. CDR3 size: 17 residues. The CDR3: CASGLPAGLAGAHEQYF. The CDR3, as DNA: TGTGCCAGCGGCCTCCCGGCGGGACTAGCGGGAGCCCACGAGCAGTACTTC.

This chain joins TRBV28 and TRBJ2-3; D is tentatively TRBD1 or TRBD2 (5 bases each). The V gene lost 5 bases and the J gene lost 7 bases, with 22 bases spanning the gap. CDR1 and CDR2 (germline): MDHEN, SYDVKM. The CDR3 loop spans 16 amino acids. The CDR3 DNA reads as TGTGCCAGCAGTGTACCTCGGGGCCCGCTCTCCTATACGCAGTATTTT. Translated, it gives CASSVPRGPLSYTQYF.

This clonotype was counted ten times or more. J is TRBJ2-7 and V is TRBV2, with TRBD1 identical over 7 bases. Trimming removed 7 bases from V and 4 bases from J; junction bases left unmatched: 4. CDR1 and CDR2 from the germline V gene are SNHLY and FYNNEI. The CDR3 has 12 amino acids. The CDR3 nucleotides are TGTGCCAGCAAAGGGACAGCTTACGAGCAGTACTTC. It yields the protein CASKGTAYEQYF.

This clonotype was observed many times. The chain is built from TRBV7-9 and TRBJ2-1; perhaps TRBD2 as D (5 bases). Germline CDR1 SEHNR, CDR2 FQNEAQ (reference sequence). Between the trimmed V and J ends, which lost 4 bases and 0 bases, there was a span of 16 bases. The CDR3 runs to 17 residues. DNA for the CDR3: TGTGCCAGCAGCTCGGCCTCACTAGAGAGCTCCTACAATGAGCAGTTCTTC. Translation: CASSSASLESSYNEQFF.

This clonotype was detected many times. The genes are TRBV12-3 or TRBV12-4 and TRBJ2-7; 14 nucleotides line up with TRBD2. The CDR3 has 18 amino acids. V gave up 5 bases and J gave up 0 bases; unmatched junction bases: 9. CDR3 region: CASSEPGTSGGNSYEQYF. CDR3 coding DNA: TGTGCCAGCAGTGAACCCGGGACTAGCGGGGGCAACTCCTACGAGCAGTACTTC.

The chain has TRBV19 and TRBJ2-2, with TRBD1 matching over 9 bases. Trimming took 9 bases from V and 6 from J; bases not matched to a gene: 11. This CDR3 is 15 amino acids long. Germline V gene lookup returns CDR1 LNHDA and CDR2 SQIVND (reference sequence). The CDR3 coding sequence is TGTGCCAGCGAATCCGGGACAGGGAAACCCGGGGAGCTGTTTTTT. As protein: CASESGTGKPGELFF.

This clonotype was detected only a few times. The V gene is TRBV9, the J gene TRBJ1-2, with D hard to call. The V end lost 0 bases, the J end lost 4 bases, and 4 bases lay between the germline ends. The CDR3 runs to 12 residues. CDR1 is SGDLS, CDR2 YYNGEE, per germline. The CDR3 DNA reads TGTGCCAGCAGCGTAGATAGCTATGGCTACACCTTC. Translated, it gives CASSVDSYGYTF. The complete variable domain, with remaining parts taken from reference TRBV9 and TRBJ1-2, reads DSGVTQTPKHLITATGQRVTLRCSPRSGDLSVYWYQQSLDQGLQFLIQYYNGEERAKGNILERFSAQQFPDLHSELNLSSLELGDSALYFCASSVDSYGYTFGSGTRLTVV.

This clonotype has more than one count but fewer than ten. In nucleotides, the CDR3 is TGTGCCAGCAGTCCCCCCGCTCCTTCAGGCACAGATACGCAGTATTTT. Its protein is CASSPPAPSGTDTQYF. The V gene is TRBV28, the J gene TRBJ2-3; the D is unclear. The CDR3 is 16 residues long. Trimming took 5 bases from V and 1 from J, leaving 16 bases between them. CDR1 is MDHEN, CDR2 SYDVKM, per germline.

DNA for the CDR3: TGTGCCAGCAGCTTAGCTCAGGGTGTCCCCTACAATGAGCAGTTCTTC. It is translated as CASSLAQGVPYNEQFF. The chain joins TRBV7-9 to TRBJ2-1; maybe TRBD1 (5 bases). The CDR3 extends over 16 amino acids. Trimming took off 0 bases at V and 2 bases at J, with 11 bases between the two ends. Germline CDR1 is SEHNR and CDR2 is FQNEAQ (reference sequence).

This clonotype was recorded once. The rearrangement uses TRBV7-4 and TRBJ1-2; TRBD1 is a possible D gene (6 bases). Trimming shortened V by 4 bases and J by 6 bases, and 18 bases separated the two germline ends. The germline V gene has CDR1 SGHVT and CDR2 SQSDAQ. The CDR3 is 15 amino acids. In DNA form, the CDR3 reads TGTGCCAGCAGCTCAGGGTTCGGGGGGCTCGATGGCTACACCTTC. Its translation is CASSSGFGGLDGYTF.

The table lists this clonotype with a few counts. V and J are TRBV27 and TRBJ2-7, with 14 bases lining up with TRBD2. Germline CDR1 is MNHEY and CDR2 is SMNVEV (reference sequence). V was clipped by 2 bases and J by 3 bases; unmatched bases: 6. The CDR3 is made up of 17 amino acids. The CDR3 reads CASSLRLAGGPHYEQYF. CDR3 coding DNA: TGTGCCAGCAGTTTACGACTAGCGGGGGGGCCCCACTACGAGCAGTACTTC.

The J gene is TRBJ2-7, the V gene TRBV4-1; D perhaps matches TRBD2 (6 bases). Germline-derived CDR1 and CDR2 are MGHRA and YSYEKL. Trimming removed 1 base at V and 6 bases at J, with 7 bases between. The CDR3 totals 12 residues. CDR3 DNA: TGCGCCAGCAGCCAAGCGGGAGCCGAGCAGTACTTC. Translated: CASSQAGAEQYF.

This clonotype was found a few times. V gene TRBV2 combines with J gene TRBJ2-7; D remains ambiguous. CDR3 length: 13 residues. The ends were cut back, 4 bases at V and 0 bases at J, with 7 bases in the middle. The germline V gene has CDR1 SNHLY and CDR2 FYNNEI. DNA of the CDR3: TGTGCCAGCAGTGCCCGGAGCTCCTACGAGCAGTACTTC. It codes for CASSARSSYEQYF.

A word on this clonotype: The CDR3 end shows no conserved phenylalanine or tryptophan, and so a read error is likely. The DNA is left out, because the CDR3 cannot be placed on it with certainty; the CDR3 is given as TCRdb lists it. The chain uses TRBV9 and TRBJ2-1; the listed D gene, TRBD2, was not tested against the DNA. In germline, CDR1 is SGDLS, CDR2 YYNGEE. The CDR3 sequence runs 15 residues, both termini included. CDR3 sequence reads: CASSPTGGTYNEQLL.

J is TRBJ1-1 and V is TRBV2; TRBD1 might be the D (5 bases). V dropped 7 bases and J dropped 1 base, with 13 bases sitting between them. This CDR3 has 14 residues. Germline loops: CDR1 SNHLY, CDR2 FYNNEI. This CDR3 is CASTQRGGNTEAFF. In DNA form, the CDR3 reads TGTGCCAGCACCCAAAGGGGCGGGAACACTGAAGCTTTCTTT.

There are many counts of this clonotype. This chain uses TRBV27 with TRBJ2-4; D is perhaps TRBD1 (7 bases). The CDR3 sequence is 14 residues long. Trimming shortened V by 3 bases and J by 4 bases, and 10 bases separated the two germline ends. CDR1 and CDR2 from the germline V gene are MNHEY and SMNVEV (reference sequence). The CDR3 here is CASSFQGGKNIQYF. The CDR3 region has the DNA TGTGCCAGCAGTTTTCAGGGGGGTAAAAACATTCAGTACTTC.

This clonotype was observed a few times. The J gene is TRBJ2-1, the V gene TRBV6-1; the D gene could be TRBD1 or TRBD2 (6 bases each). The germline V gene encodes CDR1 MNHNS and CDR2 SASEGT. The V end was cut by 6 bases, the J end by 0 bases, with 12 bases between. This CDR3 has 15 amino acids. The CDR3 here is CASRGGLGSYNEQFF. As DNA, the CDR3 is TGTGCCAGCAGGGGGGGCCTGGGCTCCTACAATGAGCAGTTCTTC.

About this clonotype: A much larger clone lies a single base off, so this may be a read error. The V and J genes are TRBV7-9 and TRBJ1-5; D gene ambiguous. Germline lookup yields CDR1 SEHNR and CDR2 FQNEAQ (reference sequence). The germline V and J ends were trimmed by 1 base and 10 bases, with 8 bases remaining between them. The CDR3 loop spans 12 amino acids. As DNA, the CDR3 is TGTGCCAGCAGCTTAGGTGGTAGTCCCCAGCATTTT. It codes for CASSLGGSPQHF.

J is TRBJ1-1 and V is TRBV3-1; D possibly corresponds to TRBD1 (5 bases). The CDR3 is 14 amino acids. Germline assignment: CDR1 LGHDT and CDR2 YNNKEL (reference sequence). Trimming cost V 0 bases and J 4 bases, with 9 bases left between them. CDR3 region: CASSQEWDRTEAFF. As DNA, the CDR3 is TGTGCCAGCAGCCAAGAGTGGGACCGCACTGAAGCTTTCTTT. The full variable domain, completed using reference TRBV3-1 and TRBJ1-1, is DTAVSQTPKYLVTQMGNDKSIKCEQNLGHDTMYWYKQDSKKFLKIMFSYNNKELIINETVPNRFSPKSPDKAHLNLHINSLELGDSAVYFCASSQEWDRTEAFFGQGTRLTVV.

Details on this clonotype: This sequence may be a read error, since a much larger clone differs from it by one base. The genes are TRBV7-9 and TRBJ1-5; perhaps TRBD1 as D (5 bases). CDR3 length: 14 amino acids. The V gene lost 3 bases and the J gene lost 2 bases, with 8 bases spanning the gap. Germline V gives CDR1 SEHNR, CDR2 FQNEAQ (reference sequence). The CDR3 DNA is TGTGCCAGCAGCTTTGGGGACGGCAATCAGCCCCAGCATTTT. Translating it yields CASSFGDGNQPQHF.

This clonotype has a handful of counts. V is TRBV28 and J is TRBJ2-5; 10 bases are shared with TRBD2. Germline values: CDR1 MDHEN, CDR2 SYDVKM. Trimming at V came to 6 bases and at J to 3 bases, leaving 16 bases not matched to a gene. The CDR3 is 18 amino acids. The CDR3 nucleotides read TGTGCCAGCAGCCCTCTCCCCTTAGCGGGAGGATGGAAAGAGACCCAGTACTTC. Translating it yields CASSPLPLAGGWKETQYF.